The 32 T cell receptor beta chains below all came from one sample that was sequenced in a study of identical twins. In TCRdb, the 5' RACE reads were re-called with MiXCR into one record per CDR3 protein. Of 690,000 or so distinct CDR3 sequences listed, approximately 6% were seen once; the top ten hold 1.5% to 2%. Specimen: naive T cells sorted from blood. These receptors were obtained from a man younger than 35 in good health.

This chain connects TRBV6-2 or TRBV6-3 to TRBJ1-5; no definite D call. The germline V gene has CDR1 MNHEY and CDR2 SVGEGT. The V end lost 6 bases, the J end lost 3 bases, and 12 bases lay between the germline ends. The CDR3 loop spans 14 amino acids. Here the CDR3 DNA reads TGTGCCAGCAGGCGCATTGGGTACAATCAGCCCCAGCATTTT. Protein sequence: CASRRIGYNQPQHF.

In its sample, this clonotype was seen a few times. J is TRBJ2-1 and V is TRBV24-1; D possibly matches TRBD1 or TRBD2 (5 bases each). Germline loops: CDR1 KGHDR, CDR2 SFDVKD. This CDR3 spans 15 amino acids. V lost 0 bases, J lost 5 bases, and 10 bases lay in between. CDR3: CATSDLGDGDNEQFF. In nucleotides, the CDR3 is TGTGCCACCAGTGATTTGGGGGACGGTGACAATGAGCAGTTCTTC.

This clonotype was counted only a few times. CDR3 in amino acids: CASSQDPRDGGEETQYF. The CDR3 nucleotides are TGTGCCAGCAGCCAAGATCCTAGGGATGGAGGGGAAGAGACCCAGTACTTC. This rearrangement joins TRBV14 to TRBJ2-5; a possible D gene is TRBD2 (6 bases). Deletions cut 0 bases from V and 3 bases from J, with 17 bases between. The V gene's germline CDR1 is SGHDN and CDR2 FVKESK. The CDR3 has 17 residues.

The sample holds a few counts of this clonotype. V gene TRBV29-1 combines with J gene TRBJ2-1; D is perhaps TRBD2 (5 bases). The germline gives CDR1 SQVTM, CDR2 ANQGSEA. Between the trimmed V and J ends, which lost 7 bases and 3 bases, there was a span of 7 bases. CDR3 length: 11 residues. The CDR3 here is CSGTLYNEQFF. CDR3 sequence (DNA): TGCAGCGGGACTCTCTACAATGAGCAGTTCTTC.

The sample holds many counts of this clonotype. V is TRBV12-3 or TRBV12-4 and J is TRBJ2-1; D tentatively reads TRBD1 or TRBD2 (6 bases each). Trimming stripped 5 bases from V and 6 bases from J, with 14 bases between. CDR3 length: 14 amino acids. In nucleotides, the CDR3 is TGTGCCAGCAGTGGGCCGAAGGGGGGCAATGAGCAGTTCTTC. Its protein is CASSGPKGGNEQFF.

This clonotype was seen only a few times. V usage is TRBV15 and J usage is TRBJ2-5; 13 bases line up with TRBD2. With 7 bases clipped from V and 0 bases from J, the junction kept 14 bases outside the gene matches. The CDR3 loop spans 19 amino acids. The germline gives CDR1 LNHNV, CDR2 YYDKDF (reference sequence). The CDR3 spells CATTKGELAGGRDQETQYF. CDR3 nucleotide sequence: TGTGCCACCACCAAGGGGGAACTAGCGGGAGGGAGGGACCAAGAGACCCAGTACTTC.

The gene calls are TRBV29-1 and TRBJ1-1; D may be TRBD1 (5 bases). Germline V gene data show CDR1 as SQVTM and CDR2 as ANQGSEA. V lost 8 bases, J lost 4 bases, and 14 bases lay in between. CDR3 size: 12 residues. CDR3 sequence: CSIIPGGTEAFF. CDR3 in DNA: TGCAGCATTATCCCTGGGGGCACTGAAGCTTTCTTT.

This clonotype turned up a few times. This chain uses TRBV30 with TRBJ1-5, with D possibly being TRBD1 (5 bases). CDR1 and CDR2 from the germline V gene are GTSNPN and SVGIG (reference sequence). The CDR3 runs 13 residues. The V end was cut by 3 bases, the J end by 4 bases, with 10 bases between. The CDR3 DNA reads TGTGCCTGGAGCACCGGGGGAAATCAGCCCCAGCATTTT. This gives the protein CAWSTGGNQPQHF.

This clonotype was seen a few times. The chain uses TRBV29-1 and TRBJ2-1; no clear D. Germline assignment: CDR1 SQVTM and CDR2 ANQGSEA. CDR3 length: 15 residues. The V gene lost 4 bases and the J gene lost 8 bases, with 21 bases spanning the gap. The CDR3 DNA follows: TGCAGCGTTGTGGGTCTCCTTCGAATTCGATATGAGCAGTTCTTC. This gives the protein CSVVGLLRIRYEQFF.

In this sample, this clonotype turned up many times. The V and J genes are TRBV6-5 and TRBJ2-3; D is perhaps TRBD1 (5 bases). The germline V gene has CDR1 MNHEY and CDR2 SVGAGI. The CDR3 extends over 14 amino acids. The V gene lost 0 bases and the J gene lost 6 bases, with 10 bases spanning the gap. This chain's CDR3 is CASSYSTDFDTQYF. The CDR3 DNA follows: TGTGCCAGCAGTTACTCGACAGATTTCGATACGCAGTATTTT.

This clonotype has just a few counts. V is TRBV20-1 and J is TRBJ1-5; a weak D match, TRBD1 (6 bases). V was pared by 1 base and J by 4 bases, with 17 bases between. CDR3 length: 16 amino acids. Germline lookup yields CDR1 DFQATT and CDR2 SNEGSKA (reference sequence). In DNA, the CDR3 is TGCAGTGCTAGAGCCCGGGGGCAGGGACTAAATCAGCCCCAGCATTTT. Protein sequence: CSARARGQGLNQPQHF.

In this sample, this clonotype turned up a few times. The chain carries TRBV27 and TRBJ2-5; no clear D. CDR3 size: 13 residues. The germline V gene encodes CDR1 MNHEY and CDR2 SMNVEV (reference sequence). Trimming left V 4 bases short and J 2 bases short, with 8 bases between. The CDR3 loop reads CASSSRWQETQYF. The CDR3, as DNA: TGTGCCAGCAGTTCACGGTGGCAAGAGACCCAGTACTTC.

The V gene is TRBV6-5, the J gene TRBJ1-4; D uncertain. Per the germline V gene, CDR1 is MNHEY and CDR2 is SVGAGI. This CDR3 is 16 amino acids long. Trimming cost V 2 bases and J 0 bases, with 10 bases left between them. The CDR3 nucleotides are TGTGCCAGCAGTTACGATACAGACTCAACTAATGAAAAACTGTTTTTT. This codes for CASSYDTDSTNEKLFF.

This clonotype was detected ten times or more. V gene TRBV12-3 or TRBV12-4 combines with J gene TRBJ2-7, with D unresolved. Between the trimmed V and J ends, which lost 6 bases and 3 bases, there was a span of 12 bases. The CDR3 length is 13 residues. The CDR3 DNA follows: TGTGCCAGCAGCTACGGAGTACTCTACGAGCAGTACTTC. Its protein product is CASSYGVLYEQYF.

This clonotype has more than one count but fewer than ten. The chain couples TRBV5-1 to TRBJ2-3, with 8 bases fitting TRBD2. Germline V gives CDR1 SGHRS, CDR2 YFSETQ. The CDR3 extends over 15 amino acids. V lost 0 bases and J lost 4; bases outside the gene matches: 4. CDR3 sequence reads: CASSLGTSRADTQYF. CDR3 nucleotides: TGCGCCAGCAGCTTGGGGACTAGCCGTGCAGATACGCAGTATTTT.

This clonotype was detected ten times or more. The CDR3 loop is CASKTTGTDTQYF. CDR3 DNA sequence: TGTGCCAGCAAGACGACCGGCACAGATACGCAGTATTTT. The chain couples TRBV6-1 to TRBJ2-3; no firm D call. The CDR3 consists of 13 residues. Trimming removed 7 bases at V and 1 base at J, with 9 bases between. Germline CDR1 is MNHNS and CDR2 is SASEGT.

This clonotype was picked up many times. The chain joins TRBV6-5 to TRBJ2-1; 7 bases align to TRBD1. V trimming: 0 bases; J trimming: 8 bases; junction bases outside the gene matches: 10. This CDR3 has 16 residues. Germline V gene sequence: CDR1 MNHEY, CDR2 SVGAGI. Written as DNA, the CDR3 is TGTGCCAGCAGTTACTCGGAGCAGGGGGTGAAGGATGAGCAGTTCTTC. Its protein product is CASSYSEQGVKDEQFF.

This clonotype has a handful of counts. The chain links TRBV28 to TRBJ2-7; 11 nucleotides line up with TRBD2. Germline loops: CDR1 MDHEN, CDR2 SYDVKM. The V gene end was trimmed by 4 bases and the J gene end by 13 bases; junction bases not matched to a gene: 12. The CDR3 has 14 amino acids. The CDR3 DNA sequence: TGTGCCAGCAGTTCGCCTCCCCTAGCGGGAGGCCTTTACTTC. It translates to CASSSPPLAGGLYF.

This clonotype showed up many times. The chain uses TRBV12-3 or TRBV12-4 and TRBJ2-2; 12 nucleotides align to TRBD1. CDR3 length: 16 residues. With V trimmed by 7 bases and J by 6 bases, 9 bases remained unmatched. CDR3 nucleotide sequence: TGTGCCAGCATCGCCCGGGGGACAGGGGGCCCCGGGGAGCTGTTTTTT. Residues: CASIARGTGGPGELFF.

The sample holds many counts of this clonotype. Germline and junction disagree at one end, which may indicate a read error. The chain combines TRBV5-1 with TRBJ2-3; D gene uncertain. Germline CDR1 is SGHRS and CDR2 is YFSETQ. CDR3 length: 13 residues. The CDR3: CASSLGTTNTQYF. CDR3 bases: TGCGCCAGCAGCTTGGGGACCACAAATACGCAGTATTTT.

At least ten counts were recorded for this clonotype. V usage is TRBV20-1 and J usage is TRBJ2-7, with TRBD2 identical over 8 bases. From germline, CDR1 is DFQATT and CDR2 SNEGSKA (reference sequence). J lost 6 bases, V lost 3 bases, and 10 bases had no gene match. The CDR3 is made up of 14 amino acids. CDR3 coding DNA: TGCAGTGCTAGTCCGGGACTAGGGGGGCTCGAGCAGTACTTC. This gives the protein CSASPGLGGLEQYF.

This clonotype was seen at least ten times. CDR3 loop: CASSLSTGGSSYNEQFF. CDR3 nucleotide sequence: TGTGCCAGCAGTCTTTCTACAGGGGGAAGTTCCTACAATGAGCAGTTCTTC. V usage is TRBV5-5 and J usage is TRBJ2-1; 8 bases fit TRBD1. Germline loops: CDR1 SGHKS, CDR2 YYEKEE (reference sequence). The CDR3 has 17 residues. V dropped 5 bases and J dropped 1; count of bases not matched to a gene: 11.

There are a few counts of this clonotype. This chain uses TRBV4-1 with TRBJ2-3, with D possibly being TRBD2 (6 bases). CDR1 MGHRA and CDR2 YSYEKL come from the germline V gene. There are 18 residues in the CDR3. V was trimmed by 0 bases and J by 0 bases, leaving 16 bases between them. This chain's CDR3 is CASSQESWRGISTDTQYF. In DNA form, the CDR3 reads TGCGCCAGCAGCCAAGAAAGTTGGAGGGGCATCAGCACAGATACGCAGTATTTT.

This clonotype was picked up many times. This chain joins TRBV29-1 and TRBJ2-1; possibly TRBD1 for D (6 bases). CDR1 and CDR2 from the germline V gene are SQVTM and ANQGSEA. V was cut by 4 bases and J by 0 bases, with 16 bases left in between. The CDR3 is 16 amino acids. In nucleotides, the CDR3 is TGCAGCGTTGGAGGACAGACTGATCGCTCCTACAATGAGCAGTTCTTC. Translated, it gives CSVGGQTDRSYNEQFF.

This clonotype was observed a handful of times. The chain recombines TRBV29-1 with TRBJ2-1; a weak D match, TRBD1 (6 bases). Trimming shortened V by 6 bases and J by 9 bases, and 6 bases separated the two germline ends. The CDR3 loop spans 9 amino acids. The V gene's germline CDR1 is SQVTM and CDR2 ANQGSEA. CDR3 bases: TGCAGCGTGGACAGTGAGCAGTTCTTC. Its protein is CSVDSEQFF.

There are a few counts of this clonotype. The chain joins TRBV10-3 to TRBJ2-4; D may match TRBD1 or TRBD2 (5 bases each). Per the germline V gene, CDR1 is ENHRY and CDR2 is SYGVKD. This CDR3 has 13 residues. V lost 6 bases to trimming and J lost 5 bases, with 11 bases between them. The CDR3 DNA reads TGTGCCATCAGGGGGGACGGACAAAACATTCAGTACTTC. Its translation: CAIRGDGQNIQYF.

This clonotype was seen ten or more times. The genes are TRBV6-5 and TRBJ2-7; no firm D call. The CDR3 extends over 15 amino acids. Germline CDR1 is MNHEY and CDR2 is SVGAGI. Trimming cost V 3 bases and J 2 bases, with 14 bases left between them. The DNA of the CDR3 is TGTGCCAGCAGTTATTGGGCAGATCATGCCTACGAGCAGTACTTC. Translated: CASSYWADHAYEQYF.

J is TRBJ1-3 and V is TRBV5-1; D call uncertain. V was cut by 3 bases and J by 3 bases, with 13 bases left in between. In germline, CDR1 is SGHRS, CDR2 YFSETQ. The CDR3 contains 15 residues. CDR3 coding DNA: TGCGCCAGCAGCTCGGAGGGTCTTCGTGGAAACACCATATATTTT. It codes for CASSSEGLRGNTIYF.

The V and J genes are TRBV11-2 and TRBJ2-6, with TRBD2 identical over 9 bases. The V gene's germline CDR1 is SGHAT and CDR2 FQNNGV. J was trimmed by 0 bases and V by 1 base; bases with no gene match: 4. The CDR3 has 18 residues. CDR3 nucleotides: TGTGCCAGCAGCTTAGGCGGGAGGGGGATCTCTGGGGCCAACGTCCTGACTTTC. Translated: CASSLGGRGISGANVLTF.

V usage is TRBV19 and J usage is TRBJ1-1, with D uncertain. Germline CDR1 LNHDA, CDR2 SQIVND (reference sequence). CDR3 size: 13 residues. V was cut by 7 bases and J by 1 base, with 10 bases left in between. CDR3 DNA sequence: TGTGCCAGTATGGGCCAAGAGAACACTGAAGCTTTCTTT. Translated, it gives CASMGQENTEAFF.

V gene TRBV6-5 combines with J gene TRBJ2-1, with D possibly being TRBD2 (6 bases). Germline V CDR1 and CDR2: MNHEY, SVGAGI. The V end lost 2 bases, the J end lost 8 bases, and 19 bases lay between the germline ends. This CDR3 region has 16 residues. The CDR3 DNA sequence: TGTGCCAGCAGTTACCCCAGACTAGGTAGTTACGATGAGCAGTTCTTC. It specifies CASSYPRLGSYDEQFF.

The V and J genes are TRBV27 and TRBJ2-1; the D gene is possibly TRBD2 (6 bases). CDR3 length: 13 amino acids. The V end was cut by 2 bases, the J end by 9 bases, with 11 bases between. Germline-derived CDR1 and CDR2 are MNHEY and SMNVEV (reference sequence). The DNA for the CDR3 is TGTGCCAGCAGTTTAGCGGGATCTTCTGAGCAGTTCTTC. Translated: CASSLAGSSEQFF.